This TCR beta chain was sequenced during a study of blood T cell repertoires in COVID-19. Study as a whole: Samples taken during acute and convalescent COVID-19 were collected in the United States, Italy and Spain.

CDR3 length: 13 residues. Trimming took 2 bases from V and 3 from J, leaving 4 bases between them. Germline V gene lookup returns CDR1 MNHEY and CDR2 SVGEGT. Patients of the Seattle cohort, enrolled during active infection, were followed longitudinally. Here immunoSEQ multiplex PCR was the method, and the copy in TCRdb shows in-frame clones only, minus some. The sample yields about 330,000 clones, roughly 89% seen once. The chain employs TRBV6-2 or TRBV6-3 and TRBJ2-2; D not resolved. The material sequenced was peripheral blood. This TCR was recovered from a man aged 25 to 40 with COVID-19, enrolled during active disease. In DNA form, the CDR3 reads TGTGCCAGCAGTTACGCGGACACCGGGGAGCTGTTTTTT. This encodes CASSYADTGELFF.